This T cell receptor (beta chain) is from a study of blood T cells in healthy people across ages (dated by TCRdb to the mid-2010s). Broadly, across the study: In model experiments, template switching captured about one uniquely barcoded TCR beta cDNA molecule for every two T cells. Age-related changes in TCR beta repertoire diversity were measured in the study by deep sequencing normalized with unique cDNA molecular identifiers. Donors were grouped into four age groups: young (average about 15 years), middle-aged (39), aged (roughly 67) and long-lived (just over 80). To avoid experimental bias, donors of different ages were randomly spread across the sequencing lanes. Using the same blood draw, the study looked at two additional independent replicas of 1 million unique cDNA reads for two donors, one aged 18 to 29 and the other aged 80 or older.

In the germline V gene, CDR1 corresponds to SGDLS and CDR2 to YYNGEE. Inclusive of the bounding cysteine and phenylalanine, the CDR3 is 15 residues long. Just CDR3 DNA is preserved here, 45 bases in frame from base 1. Findings and caveats that apply to the study as a whole: Observed TCR beta diversity per million T cells fell roughly linearly with age, and a significant reduction was already apparent by age about 36. Conclusive comparison of naive and antigen-experienced compartments was prevented by the profiling of bulk unsorted PBMCs. Because the CMV infection status of the donors was unknown, age-related changes in expanded clonotypes may potentially have been confounded. Estimates of total diversity based on one million sequenced T cells were regarded as lower bounds and as underestimates. Compared with the aged group, the long-lived group had more naive CD4+ T cells, fewer expanded clones and increased TCR diversity, a pattern suggesting age selection. A strong correlation was found between observed TCR beta diversity and the percentage of naive T cells measured by flow cytometry.

Library preparation employed 5' RACE. The sequencer listed for this sample is Illumina HiSeq 2500. A second PCR of about 7 to 12 cycles was run with a J-beta primer mix and a sample-barcoded 5' primer. A template-switch 5' adaptor carrying 12 random nucleotides introduced a unique molecular identifier onto each TCR beta cDNA molecule. Each sample yielded at least 2.5 million CDR3-containing paired-end reads. All of the RNA was converted into first-strand cDNA using the Mint cDNA synthesis kit, with a TRBC-specific oligonucleotide serving as the primer. Following uracil-DNA glycosylase treatment, a first 18-cycle PCR with universal primers M1SS and BC2_uni_R was performed on all cDNA. In the original analysis: For normalization, 1 million high-quality reads were randomly selected from each sample, with every read carrying a distinct molecular identifier. Reads sharing molecular identifiers were discarded rather than binned into consensus sequences. CDR3 identification, clonotype clustering and error correction used MiTCR with a Q25 quality threshold and the strictest error-elimination algorithm. A nonparametric unseen species model with Euler transformation was used to estimate a lower bound on total TCR beta diversity. Using fastp at Q25 and MiXCR, TCRdb reprocessed the public reads and kept productive beta chains. Each record represents a unique CDR3 protein, reported with the most common genes and DNA among its rows. It is TCRdb's table, rather than the study itself, that gives the V and J calls and clone size. The sample table holds about 1.5 million distinct CDR3 sequences, of which around 39% were seen once. The ten largest account for roughly 8.2% of the sample.

A note on this clonotype: It has no known antigen specificity. No clone much larger than this one lies a single base away; base qualities are absent.

Donors were 40 or so systemically healthy Caucasian individuals from Russia aged about 6 to 100 years. Approximately 10 milliliters of peripheral blood were collected from each donor into EDTA-treated Vacutainer tubes. Ficoll-Paque density-gradient centrifugation was used to isolate PBMCs, with at least 7 million per sample. Total RNA was extracted from PBMCs with Trizol reagent, with at least 6 micrograms obtained per sample. For every donor, an aliquot of PBMCs went through flow cytometry to measure the percentages of naive CD45RAhigh/CD27high T cells. Specimen: blood. This receptor was taken from a young woman in good health. The V and J genes are TRBV9 and TRBJ2-4; the D segment might be TRBD1 or TRBD2, since each matches 6 bases. TRBJ2-7 explains the end of the DNA better; the J call may be wrong. The encoded CDR3 is CASSVAQGRSYEQYF. The DNA reads TGTGCCAGCAGCGTAGCTCAGGGGAGGTCCTACGAGCAGTACTTC.